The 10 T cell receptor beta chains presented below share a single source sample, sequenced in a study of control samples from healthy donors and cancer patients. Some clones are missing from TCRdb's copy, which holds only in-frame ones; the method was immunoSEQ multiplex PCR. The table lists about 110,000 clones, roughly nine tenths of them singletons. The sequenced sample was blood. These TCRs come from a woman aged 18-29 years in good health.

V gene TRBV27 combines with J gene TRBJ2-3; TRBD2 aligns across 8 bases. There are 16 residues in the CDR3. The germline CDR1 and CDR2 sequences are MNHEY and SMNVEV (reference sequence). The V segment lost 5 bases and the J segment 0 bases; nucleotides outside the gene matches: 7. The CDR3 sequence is CASSTSGVTSTDTQYF. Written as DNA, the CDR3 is TGTGCCAGCAGTACTAGCGGAGTAACTAGCACAGATACGCAGTATTTT.

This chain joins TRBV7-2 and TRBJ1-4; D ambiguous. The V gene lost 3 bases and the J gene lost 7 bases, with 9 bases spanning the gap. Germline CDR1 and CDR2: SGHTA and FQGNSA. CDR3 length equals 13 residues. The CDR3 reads CASSFVWSEKLFF. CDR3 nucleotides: TGTGCCAGCAGCTTCGTTTGGAGTGAAAAACTGTTTTTT.

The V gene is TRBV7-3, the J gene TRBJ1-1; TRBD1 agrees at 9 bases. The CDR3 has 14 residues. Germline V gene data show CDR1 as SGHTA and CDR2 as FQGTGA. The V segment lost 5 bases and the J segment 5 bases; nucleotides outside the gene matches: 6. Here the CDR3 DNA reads TGTGCCAGCAGCCCAGGGACAGGGACGACTGAAGCTTTCTTT. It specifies CASSPGTGTTEAFF.

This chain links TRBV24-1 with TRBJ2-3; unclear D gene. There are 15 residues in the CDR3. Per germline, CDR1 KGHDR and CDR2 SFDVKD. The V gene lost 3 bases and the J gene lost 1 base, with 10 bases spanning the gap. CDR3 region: CATSDPARGTDTQYF. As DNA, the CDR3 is TGTGCCACCAGTGATCCAGCAAGGGGCACAGATACGCAGTATTTT.

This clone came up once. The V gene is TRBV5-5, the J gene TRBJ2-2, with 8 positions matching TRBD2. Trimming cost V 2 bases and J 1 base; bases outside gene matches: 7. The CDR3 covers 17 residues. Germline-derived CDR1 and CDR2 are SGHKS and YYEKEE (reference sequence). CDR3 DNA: TGTGCCAGCAGCTTCCCCGAGCGGGGGAGGAACACCGGGGAGCTGTTTTTT. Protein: CASSFPERGRNTGELFF.

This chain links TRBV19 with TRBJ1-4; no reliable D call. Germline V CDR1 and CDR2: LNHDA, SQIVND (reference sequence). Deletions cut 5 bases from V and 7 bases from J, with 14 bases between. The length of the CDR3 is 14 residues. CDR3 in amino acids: CASSPGRRVEKLFF. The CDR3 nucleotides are TGTGCCAGTAGTCCGGGTCGGCGGGTTGAAAAACTGTTTTTT. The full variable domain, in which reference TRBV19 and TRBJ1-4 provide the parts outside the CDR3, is DGGITQSPKYLFRKEGQNVTLSCEQNLNHDAMYWYRQDPGQGLRLIYYSQIVNDFQKGDIAEGYSVSREKKESFPLTVTSAQKNPTAFYLCASSPGRRVEKLFFGSGTQLSVL.

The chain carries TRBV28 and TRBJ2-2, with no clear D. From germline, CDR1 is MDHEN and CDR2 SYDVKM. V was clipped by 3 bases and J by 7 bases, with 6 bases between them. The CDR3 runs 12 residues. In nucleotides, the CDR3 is TGTGCCAGCAGTTTCTTCCGCGGGGAGCTGTTTTTT. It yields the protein CASSFFRGELFF.

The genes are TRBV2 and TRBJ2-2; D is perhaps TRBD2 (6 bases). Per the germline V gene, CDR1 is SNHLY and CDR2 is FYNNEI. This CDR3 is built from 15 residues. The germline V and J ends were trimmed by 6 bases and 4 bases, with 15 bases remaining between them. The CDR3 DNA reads TGTGCCAGCAGCCGGGCGGGGCCCCTCACCGGGGAGCTGTTTTTT. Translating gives CASSRAGPLTGELFF.

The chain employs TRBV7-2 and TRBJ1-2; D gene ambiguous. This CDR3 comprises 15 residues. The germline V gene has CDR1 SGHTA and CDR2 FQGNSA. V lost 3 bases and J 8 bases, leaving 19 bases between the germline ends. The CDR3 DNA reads TGTGCCAGCAGCTTCCGTCCTGGGGTCGAAGTGGGCTACACCTTC. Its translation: CASSFRPGVEVGYTF.

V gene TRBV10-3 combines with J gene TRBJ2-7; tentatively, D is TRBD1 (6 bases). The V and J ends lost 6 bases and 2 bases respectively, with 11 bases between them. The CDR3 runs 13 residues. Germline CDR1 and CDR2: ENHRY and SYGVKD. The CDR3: CAIREDRPYEQYF. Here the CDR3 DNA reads TGTGCCATCAGAGAAGACAGGCCCTACGAGCAGTACTTC.